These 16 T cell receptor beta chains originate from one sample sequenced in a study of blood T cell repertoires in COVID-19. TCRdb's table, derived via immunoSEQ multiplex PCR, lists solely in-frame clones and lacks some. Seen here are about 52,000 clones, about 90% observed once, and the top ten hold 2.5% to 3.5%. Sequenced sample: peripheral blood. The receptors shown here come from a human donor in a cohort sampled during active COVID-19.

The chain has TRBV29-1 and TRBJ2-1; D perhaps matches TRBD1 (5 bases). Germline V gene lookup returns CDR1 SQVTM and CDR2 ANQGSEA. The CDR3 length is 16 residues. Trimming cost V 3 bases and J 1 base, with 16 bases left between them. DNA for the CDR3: TGCAGCGTTGATCCCGGTCGACAGATATCCTACAATGAGCAGTTCTTC. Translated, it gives CSVDPGRQISYNEQFF.

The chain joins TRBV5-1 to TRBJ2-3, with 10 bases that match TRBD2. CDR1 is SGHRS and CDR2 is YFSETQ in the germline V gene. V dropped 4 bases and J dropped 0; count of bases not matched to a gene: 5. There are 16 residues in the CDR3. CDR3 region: CASSDQLAGSTDTQYF. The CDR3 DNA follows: TGCGCCAGCAGCGATCAACTAGCGGGAAGCACAGATACGCAGTATTTT.

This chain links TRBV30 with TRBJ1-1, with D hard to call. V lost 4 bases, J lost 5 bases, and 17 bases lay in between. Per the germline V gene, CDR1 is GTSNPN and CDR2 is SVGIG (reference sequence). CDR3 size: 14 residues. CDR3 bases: TGTGCCTGGAAAGGTCTAGCGATGGGAACTGAAGCTTTCTTT. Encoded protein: CAWKGLAMGTEAFF.

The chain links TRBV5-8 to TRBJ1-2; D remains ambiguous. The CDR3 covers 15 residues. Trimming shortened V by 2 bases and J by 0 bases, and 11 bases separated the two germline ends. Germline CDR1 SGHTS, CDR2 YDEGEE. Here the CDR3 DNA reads TGTGCCAGCAGCTTCGGGGAACTCTCTAACTATGGCTACACCTTC. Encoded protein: CASSFGELSNYGYTF.

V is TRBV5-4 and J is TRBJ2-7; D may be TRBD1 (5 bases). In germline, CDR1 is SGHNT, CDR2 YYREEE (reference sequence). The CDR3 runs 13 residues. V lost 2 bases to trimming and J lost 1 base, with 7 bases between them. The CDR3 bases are TGTGCCAGCAGCTTTTACAGGTCCTACGAGCAGTACTTC. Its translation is CASSFYRSYEQYF.

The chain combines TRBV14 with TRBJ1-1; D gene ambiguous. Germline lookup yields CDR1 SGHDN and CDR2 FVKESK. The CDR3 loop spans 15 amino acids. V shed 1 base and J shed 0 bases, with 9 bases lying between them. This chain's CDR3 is CASSQAPNMNTEAFF. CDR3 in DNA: TGTGCCAGCAGCCAAGCGCCGAACATGAACACTGAAGCTTTCTTT.

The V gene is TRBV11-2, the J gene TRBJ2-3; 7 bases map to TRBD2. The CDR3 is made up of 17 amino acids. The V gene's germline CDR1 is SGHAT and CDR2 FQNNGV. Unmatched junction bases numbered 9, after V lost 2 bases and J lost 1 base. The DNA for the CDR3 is TGTGCCAGCAGCTTATTACCAGCGGGGATACGCACAGATACGCAGTATTTT. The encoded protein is CASSLLPAGIRTDTQYF.

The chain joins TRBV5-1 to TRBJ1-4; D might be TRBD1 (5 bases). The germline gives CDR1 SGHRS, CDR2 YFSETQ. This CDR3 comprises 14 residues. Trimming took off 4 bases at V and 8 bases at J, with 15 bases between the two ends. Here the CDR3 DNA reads TGCGCCAGCAGCCCTGGGGCGGCACGAGAAAAACTGTTTTTT. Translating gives CASSPGAAREKLFF.

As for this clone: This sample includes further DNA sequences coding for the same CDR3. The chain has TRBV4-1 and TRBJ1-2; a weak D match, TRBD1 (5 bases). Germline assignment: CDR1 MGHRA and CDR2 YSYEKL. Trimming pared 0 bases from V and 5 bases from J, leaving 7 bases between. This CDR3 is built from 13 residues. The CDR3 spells CASSQERGYGYTF. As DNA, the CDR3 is TGCGCCAGCAGCCAAGAGCGGGGGTATGGCTACACCTTC.

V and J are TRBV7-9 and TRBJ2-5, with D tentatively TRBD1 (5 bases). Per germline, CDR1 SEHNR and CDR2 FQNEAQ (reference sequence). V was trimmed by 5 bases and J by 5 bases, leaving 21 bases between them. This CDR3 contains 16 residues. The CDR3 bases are TGTGCCAGCAGCCCCAGGGTGGAAAAAACTTGGGAGACCCAGTACTTC. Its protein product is CASSPRVEKTWETQYF.

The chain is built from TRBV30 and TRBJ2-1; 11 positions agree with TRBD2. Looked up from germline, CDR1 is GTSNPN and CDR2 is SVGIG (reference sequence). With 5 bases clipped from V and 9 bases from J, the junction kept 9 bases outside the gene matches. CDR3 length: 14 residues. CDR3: CAWSGTSGGGEQFF. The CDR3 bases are TGTGCCTGGTCAGGGACTAGCGGCGGTGGTGAGCAGTTCTTC.

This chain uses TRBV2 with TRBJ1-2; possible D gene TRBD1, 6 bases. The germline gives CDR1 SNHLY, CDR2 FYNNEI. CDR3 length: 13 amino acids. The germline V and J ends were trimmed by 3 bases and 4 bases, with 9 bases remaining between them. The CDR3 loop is CASSDGDTYGYTF. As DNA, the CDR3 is TGTGCCAGCAGTGACGGGGACACCTATGGCTACACCTTC. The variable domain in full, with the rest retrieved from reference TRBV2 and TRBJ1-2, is EPEVTQTPSHQVTQMGQEVILRCVPISNHLYFYWYRQILGQKVEFLVSFYNNEISEKSEIFDDQFSVERPDGSNFTLKIRSTKLEDSAMYFCASSDGDTYGYTFGSGTRLTVV.

CDR3 bases: TGTGCCAGCAGTTACAGTGGCGGGAGTTCCTACGAGCAGTACTTC. It translates to CASSYSGGSSYEQYF. The chain joins TRBV6-5 to TRBJ2-7, with 7 bases lining up with TRBD2. V lost 2 bases to trimming and J lost 1 base; unmatched junction nucleotides: 5. CDR1 and CDR2 from the germline V gene are MNHEY and SVGAGI. The CDR3 runs to 15 residues.

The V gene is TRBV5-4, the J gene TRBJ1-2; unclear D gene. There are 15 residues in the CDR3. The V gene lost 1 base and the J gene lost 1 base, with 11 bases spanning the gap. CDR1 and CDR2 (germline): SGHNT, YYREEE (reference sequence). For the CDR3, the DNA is TGTGCCAGCAGCTTGTTGGGAGGGATTAACTATGGCTACACCTTC. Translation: CASSLLGGINYGYTF.

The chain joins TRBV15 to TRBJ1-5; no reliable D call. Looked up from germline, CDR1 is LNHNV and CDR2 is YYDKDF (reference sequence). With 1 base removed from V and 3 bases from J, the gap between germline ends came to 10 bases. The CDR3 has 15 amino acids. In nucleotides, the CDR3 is TGTGCCACCAGCAGAGTGGGCGTGAACAATCAGCCCCAGCATTTT. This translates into CATSRVGVNNQPQHF.

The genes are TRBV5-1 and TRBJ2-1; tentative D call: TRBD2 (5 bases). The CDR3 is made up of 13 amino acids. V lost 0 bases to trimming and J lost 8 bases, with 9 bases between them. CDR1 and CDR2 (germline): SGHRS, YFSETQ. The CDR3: CASSLATRDEQFF. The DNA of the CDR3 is TGCGCCAGCAGCTTGGCCACGAGGGATGAGCAGTTCTTC. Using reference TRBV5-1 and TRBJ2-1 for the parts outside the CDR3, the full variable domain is KAGVTQTPRYLIKTRGQQVTLSCSPISGHRSVSWYQQTPGQGLQFLFEYFSETQRNKGNFPGRFSGRQFSNSRSEMNVSTLELGDSALYLCASSLATRDEQFFGPGTRLTVL.